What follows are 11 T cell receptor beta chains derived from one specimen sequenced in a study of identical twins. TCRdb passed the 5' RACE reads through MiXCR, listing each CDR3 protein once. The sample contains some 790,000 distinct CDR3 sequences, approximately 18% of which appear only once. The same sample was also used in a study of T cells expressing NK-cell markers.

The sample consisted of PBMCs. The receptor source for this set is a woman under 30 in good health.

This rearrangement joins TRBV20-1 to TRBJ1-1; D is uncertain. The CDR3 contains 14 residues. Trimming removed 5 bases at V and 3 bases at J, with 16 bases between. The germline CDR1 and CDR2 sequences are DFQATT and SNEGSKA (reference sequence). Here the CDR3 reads CSAQRVGRYTEAFF. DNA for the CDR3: TGCAGTGCTCAGCGGGTAGGGAGGTACACTGAAGCTTTCTTT.

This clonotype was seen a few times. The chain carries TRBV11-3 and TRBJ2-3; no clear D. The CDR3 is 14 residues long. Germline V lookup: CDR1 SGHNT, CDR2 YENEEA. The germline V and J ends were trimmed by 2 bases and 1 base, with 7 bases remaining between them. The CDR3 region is CASSLPDGTDTQYF. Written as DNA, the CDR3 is TGTGCCAGCAGCTTACCCGACGGCACAGATACGCAGTATTTT.

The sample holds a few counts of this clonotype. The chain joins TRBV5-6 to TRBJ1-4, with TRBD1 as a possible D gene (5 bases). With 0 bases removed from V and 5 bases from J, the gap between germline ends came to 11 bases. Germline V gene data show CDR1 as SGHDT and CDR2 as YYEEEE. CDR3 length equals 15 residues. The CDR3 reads CASSLVGTENEKLFF. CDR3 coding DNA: TGTGCCAGCAGCTTGGTTGGGACGGAGAATGAAAAACTGTTTTTT.

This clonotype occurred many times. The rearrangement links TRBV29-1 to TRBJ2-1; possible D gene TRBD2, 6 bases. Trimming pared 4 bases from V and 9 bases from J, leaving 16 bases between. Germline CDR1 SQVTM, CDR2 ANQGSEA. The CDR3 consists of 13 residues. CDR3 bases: TGCAGCGTTGCCCTGCGAGGGCGGGGTGAGCAGTTCTTC. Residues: CSVALRGRGEQFF.

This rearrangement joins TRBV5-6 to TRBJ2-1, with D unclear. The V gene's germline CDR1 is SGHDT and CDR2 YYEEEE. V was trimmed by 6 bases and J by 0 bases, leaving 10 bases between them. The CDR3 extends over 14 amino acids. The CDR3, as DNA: TGTGCCAGCATCTATGGACGCTCCTACAATGAGCAGTTCTTC. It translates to CASIYGRSYNEQFF.

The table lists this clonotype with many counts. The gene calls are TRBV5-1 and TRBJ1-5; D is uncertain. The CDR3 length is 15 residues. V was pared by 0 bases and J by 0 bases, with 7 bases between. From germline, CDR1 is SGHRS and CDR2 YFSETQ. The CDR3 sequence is CASSLEGNSNQPQHF. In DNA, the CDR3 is TGCGCCAGCAGCTTGGAAGGGAATAGCAATCAGCCCCAGCATTTT.

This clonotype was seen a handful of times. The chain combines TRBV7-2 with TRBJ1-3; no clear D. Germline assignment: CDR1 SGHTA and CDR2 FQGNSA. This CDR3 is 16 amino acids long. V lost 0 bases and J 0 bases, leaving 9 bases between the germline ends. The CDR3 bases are TGTGCCAGCAGCTTAGCGCCGATTCTCTCTGGAAACACCATATATTTT. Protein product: CASSLAPILSGNTIYF. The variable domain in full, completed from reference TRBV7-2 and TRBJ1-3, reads GAGVSQSPSNKVTEKGKDVELRCDPISGHTALYWYRQSLGQGLEFLIYFQGNSAPDKSGLPSDRFSAERTGGSVSTLTIQRTQQEDSAVYLCASSLAPILSGNTIYFGEGSWLTVV.

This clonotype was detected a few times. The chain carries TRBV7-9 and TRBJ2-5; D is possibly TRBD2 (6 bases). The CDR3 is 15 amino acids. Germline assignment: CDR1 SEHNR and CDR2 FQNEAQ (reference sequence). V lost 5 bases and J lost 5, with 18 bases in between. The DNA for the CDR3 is TGTGCCAGCAGCGAAGACGTTGGGGGGTCGGAGACCCAGTACTTC. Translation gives CASSEDVGGSETQYF.

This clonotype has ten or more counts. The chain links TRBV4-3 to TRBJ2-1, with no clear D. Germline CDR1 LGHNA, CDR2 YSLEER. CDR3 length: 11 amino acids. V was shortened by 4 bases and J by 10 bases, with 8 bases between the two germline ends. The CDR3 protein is CASSRFREQFF. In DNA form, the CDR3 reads TGCGCCAGCAGCCGATTCAGGGAGCAGTTCTTC.

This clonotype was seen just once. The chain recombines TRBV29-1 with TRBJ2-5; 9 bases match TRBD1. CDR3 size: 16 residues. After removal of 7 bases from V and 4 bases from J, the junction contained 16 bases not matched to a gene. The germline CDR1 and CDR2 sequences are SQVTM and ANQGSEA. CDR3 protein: CSGGPTGQGRGETQYF. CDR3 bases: TGCAGCGGGGGACCGACGGGACAGGGAAGGGGAGAGACCCAGTACTTC.

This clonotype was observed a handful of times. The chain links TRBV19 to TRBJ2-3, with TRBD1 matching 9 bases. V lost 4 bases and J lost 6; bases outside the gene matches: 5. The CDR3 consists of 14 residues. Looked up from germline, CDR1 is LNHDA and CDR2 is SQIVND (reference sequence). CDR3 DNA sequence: TGTGCCAGTAGTAATGGACAGGGGATGGATACGCAGTATTTT. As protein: CASSNGQGMDTQYF.